The clone carrying this T cell receptor (beta chain) came up many times. Its specificity is unknown. The entry originates in a study of T cells after posttransplantation cyclophosphamide. The study, taken as a whole, reports: Skin or GI-infiltrating T cells shared few TRB sequences with blood. Donor CD8+ memory clones often dominated recipient blood repertoires at later times.

Germline V gene data show CDR1 as LGHNA and CDR2 as YNFKEQ. The length of the CDR3 is 15 residues. With 0 bases removed from V and 4 bases from J, the gap between germline ends came to 10 bases. Data came from immunoSEQ multiplex PCR; TCRdb stores just in-frame clones and leaves some out. This repertoire lists 40,000 to 55,000 clones without singletons; roughly 2.3% sits in the top ten. The related graft donor's blood sample was taken on the day of bone marrow donation. The sample taken for sequencing was PBMCs. This clonotype originated in a middle-aged man in good health, CMV-negative, and a related stem cell transplant donor. This sequence joins TRBV4-2 and TRBJ1-5; D possibly corresponds to TRBD1 (5 bases). CDR3 sequence (DNA): TGTGCCAGCAGCCAAGATCCCAGGGTAAATCAGCCCCAGCATTTT. Amino acids: CASSQDPRVNQPQHF.